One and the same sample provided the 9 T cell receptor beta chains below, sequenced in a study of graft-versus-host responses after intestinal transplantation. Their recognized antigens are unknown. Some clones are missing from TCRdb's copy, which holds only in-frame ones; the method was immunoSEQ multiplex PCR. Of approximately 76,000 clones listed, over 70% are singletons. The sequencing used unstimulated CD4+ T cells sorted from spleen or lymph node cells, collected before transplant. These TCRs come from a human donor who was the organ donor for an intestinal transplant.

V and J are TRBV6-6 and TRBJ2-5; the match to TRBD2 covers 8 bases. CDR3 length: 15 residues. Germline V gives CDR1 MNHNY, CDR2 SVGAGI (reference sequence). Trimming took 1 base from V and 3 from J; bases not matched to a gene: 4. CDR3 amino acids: CASSYFLSGEETQYF. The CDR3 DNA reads TGTGCCAGCAGTTACTTCCTTAGCGGGGAAGAGACCCAGTACTTC.

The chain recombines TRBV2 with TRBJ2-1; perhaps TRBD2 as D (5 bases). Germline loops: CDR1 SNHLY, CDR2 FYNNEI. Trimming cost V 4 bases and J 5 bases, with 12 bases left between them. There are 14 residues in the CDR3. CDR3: CASSARLTNNEQFF. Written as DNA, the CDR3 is TGTGCCAGCAGTGCCCGACTAACCAACAATGAGCAGTTCTTC. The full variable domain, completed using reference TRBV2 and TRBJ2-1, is EPEVTQTPSHQVTQMGQEVILRCVPISNHLYFYWYRQILGQKVEFLVSFYNNEISEKSEIFDDQFSVERPDGSNFTLKIRSTKLEDSAMYFCASSARLTNNEQFFGPGTRLTVL.

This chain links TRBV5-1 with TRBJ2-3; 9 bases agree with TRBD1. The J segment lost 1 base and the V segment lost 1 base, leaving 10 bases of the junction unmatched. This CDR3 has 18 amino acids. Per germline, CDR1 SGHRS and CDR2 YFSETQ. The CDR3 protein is CASSLISRRTGGTDTQYF. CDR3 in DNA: TGCGCCAGCAGCTTGATTTCCCGACGGACAGGGGGCACAGATACGCAGTATTTT.

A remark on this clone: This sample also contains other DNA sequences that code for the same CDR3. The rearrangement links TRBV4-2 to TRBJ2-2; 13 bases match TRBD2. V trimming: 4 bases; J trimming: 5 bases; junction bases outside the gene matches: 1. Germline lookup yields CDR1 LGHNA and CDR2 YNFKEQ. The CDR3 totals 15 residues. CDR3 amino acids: CASSLGLAGTGELFF. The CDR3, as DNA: TGTGCCAGCAGCCTGGGACTAGCGGGGACCGGGGAGCTGTTTTTT.

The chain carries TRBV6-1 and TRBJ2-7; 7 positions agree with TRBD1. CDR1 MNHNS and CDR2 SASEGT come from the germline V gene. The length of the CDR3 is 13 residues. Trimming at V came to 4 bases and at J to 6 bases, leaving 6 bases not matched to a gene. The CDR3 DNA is TGTGCCAGCAGTGCAACGGGACAGCGCGAGCAGTACGTC. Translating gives CASSATGQREQYV.

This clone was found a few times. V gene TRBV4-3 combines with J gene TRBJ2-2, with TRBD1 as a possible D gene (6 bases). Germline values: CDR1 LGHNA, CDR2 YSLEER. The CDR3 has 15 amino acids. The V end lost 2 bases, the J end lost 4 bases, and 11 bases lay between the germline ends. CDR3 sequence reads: CASSQHTGRTGELFF. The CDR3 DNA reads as TGCGCCAGCAGCCAACACACAGGGCGCACCGGGGAGCTGTTTTTT.

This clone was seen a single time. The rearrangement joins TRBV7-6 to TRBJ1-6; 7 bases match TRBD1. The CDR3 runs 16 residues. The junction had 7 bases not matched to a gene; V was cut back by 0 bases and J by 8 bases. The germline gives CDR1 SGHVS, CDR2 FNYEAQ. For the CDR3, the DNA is TGTGCCAGCAGCTTAGCTACACAGGGGTGGCATTCACCCCTCCACTTT. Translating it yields CASSLATQGWHSPLHF.

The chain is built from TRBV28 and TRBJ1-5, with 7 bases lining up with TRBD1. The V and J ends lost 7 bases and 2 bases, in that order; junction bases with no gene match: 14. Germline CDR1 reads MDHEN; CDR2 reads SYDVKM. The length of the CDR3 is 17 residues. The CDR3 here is CASNLLGARGGNQPQHF. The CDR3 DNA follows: TGTGCCAGCAACCTCTTAGGGGCCAGGGGGGGCAATCAGCCCCAGCATTTT.

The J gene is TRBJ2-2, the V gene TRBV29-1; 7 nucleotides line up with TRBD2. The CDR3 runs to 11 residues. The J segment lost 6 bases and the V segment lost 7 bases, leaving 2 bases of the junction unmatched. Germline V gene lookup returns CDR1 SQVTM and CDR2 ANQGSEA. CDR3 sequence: CSGRGSGELFF. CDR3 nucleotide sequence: TGCAGCGGGCGGGGGTCCGGGGAGCTGTTTTTT.